This T cell receptor (beta chain) was observed in a study of identical twins. After template switching added a universal primer site, the resulting cDNA carried unique molecular identifiers. Each CDR3 protein is one row after TCRdb ran MiXCR on the 5' RACE reads. The table has hundreds of thousands of distinct CDR3 sequences, under 8.5% seen once. Per germline, CDR1 LNHNV and CDR2 YYDKDF (reference sequence). Trimming cost V 5 bases and J 0 bases, with 9 bases left between them. This CDR3 has 14 residues. At least ten counts were recorded for this clonotype. The same specimen was also included in a second study, on yellow fever vaccine responses in identical twins.

This chain connects TRBV15 to TRBJ2-3, with D perhaps matching TRBD2 (6 bases). The source is a young woman in good health. Sequencing was carried out using PBMCs. Written as DNA, the CDR3 is TGTGCCACCAGCGAAAGCGGGAGCACAGATACGCAGTATTTT. It codes for CATSESGSTDTQYF.